This T cell receptor beta chain derives from a study of blood T cell repertoires in COVID-19 (dated by TCRdb to 2020 to 2022). For the wider study: Samples from collaborators originated in the United States, Italy and Spain and spanned both the acute and convalescent phases of COVID-19. The material from the prospective study consisted of cDNA or gDNA derived from T cells, B-cell-depleted T cells, or PBMCs. The dataset comprised deeply sampled blood TCRbeta repertoires from subjects exposed to, actively infected with, or recovered from COVID-19. The repertoires were made available in a free public database intended to serve as a resource for research on the immune response to SARS-CoV-2. Samples were obtained from the ongoing ImmuneRACE study (first 160 participants) and from 1,254 subjects provided by 6 global collaborators. The sample metadata nearly always contained a de-identified subject ID, COVID-19 status, age in years and sex. Where HLA class I and class II types were available, the types were taken from metadata supplied by the sample provider, not from assay-based typing.

The immunoSEQ Assay, a bias-controlled multiplex PCR, was used to amplify TCRbeta CDR3 regions from genomic DNA. As for the authors' bioinformatics: The number of nucleated cells in each sample was estimated by amplification of reference gene primers within the assay. To quantify the absolute abundance of each unique TCRbeta CDR3 rearrangement, sequence reads were collapsed and filtered. For each sample, productive Simpson clonality was calculated as the square root of Simpson's diversity index over productive rearrangements. Imported from immuneACCESS, the table was reduced by TCRdb to in-frame sequences with V and J called. These copies leave out some clones; in studies compared against another copy, an unresolved V gene accounts for under half, and the cause of the remainder is not known. V, J and clone size reflect that table, while D and trimming were determined from the DNA. Present in this sample are approximately 670,000 clones, 90% of which were seen just once. The ten largest account for over 0.2% of the sample.

Collaborating institutions collected whole blood in K2EDTA tubes following their own protocols. For TCRbeta analysis, collaborator samples were shipped as frozen whole blood, as isolated PBMCs, or as DNA extracted from either sample type. Findings and caveats that apply to the study as a whole: How much clinical and demographic metadata was included differed by source and by participant, and the metadata was provided uncurated.

Worth noting for this clone: No antigen is known for it. No qualities accompany the bases; no much larger clone lies one base away.

Based on the germline V gene, the CDR1 and CDR2 sequences are MNHEY and SVGAGI. Measured from the cysteine to the phenylalanine, the CDR3 is 14 residues long. Only the CDR3 region is kept as DNA, spanning 42 bases read in frame from base 1. The V end loses 7 bases and the J end loses 4 bases, and a stretch of 16 bases separates them. This TCR came from a woman between 18 and 29 years old with acute or convalescent COVID-19. Specimen: peripheral blood. The V and J genes are TRBV6-5 and TRBJ1-2; no D gene can be assigned with confidence. CDR3 protein: CASTTLPTAYGYTF. Read as DNA, the sequence is TGTGCCAGCACCACTCTACCCACAGCCTATGGCTACACCTTC.